This passage covers 26 T cell receptor beta chains from one sample sequenced in a study of spatial heterogeneity in lung cancer. TCRdb called the 5' RACE reads again in MiXCR, with one record for every CDR3 protein. This sample has 20,000 to 25,000 distinct CDR3 sequences, with 6.9% found just once. The time point was: sample taken at primary tumor resection. Whole RNA obtained from tumor, nontumor lung or frozen PBMC underwent sequencing without sorting. The material was PBMCs, obtained at surgery. The receptors originated from a male donor with early-stage non-small cell lung cancer.

Many counts were recorded for this clonotype. The gene calls are TRBV6-2 or TRBV6-3 and TRBJ1-5; D remains ambiguous. The ends were cut back, 8 bases at V and 0 bases at J, with 11 bases in the middle. The germline CDR1 and CDR2 sequences are MNHEY and SVGEGT. The CDR3 covers 14 residues. This CDR3 reads CASRPLISNQPQHF. In DNA, the CDR3 is TGTGCCAGCCGTCCCCTGATTAGCAATCAGCCCCAGCATTTT.

This clonotype was seen ten or more times. The chain combines TRBV6-2 or TRBV6-3 with TRBJ2-7; the D is unclear. This CDR3 spans 14 amino acids. The germline V gene has CDR1 MNHEY and CDR2 SVGEGT. The V and J ends lost 4 bases and 2 bases respectively, with 12 bases between them. The CDR3 nucleotides read TGTGCCAGCAGTTTCTGGACGATTCCCTACGAGCAGTACTTC. Translating gives CASSFWTIPYEQYF.

The chain is built from TRBV5-1 and TRBJ2-2; D ambiguous. Trimming left V 3 bases short and J 0 bases short, with 12 bases between. Per the germline V gene, CDR1 is SGHRS and CDR2 is YFSETQ. There are 16 residues in the CDR3. The CDR3 here is CASSSENGANTGELFF. The DNA of the CDR3 is TGCGCCAGCAGCTCCGAGAATGGGGCGAACACCGGGGAGCTGTTTTTT.

This clonotype was seen only a few times. The chain uses TRBV28 and TRBJ2-6; D might be TRBD1 (6 bases). Germline values: CDR1 MDHEN, CDR2 SYDVKM. V was shortened by 8 bases and J by 2 bases, with 10 bases between the two germline ends. The CDR3 consists of 14 residues. The chain's CDR3 is CASATGTGANVLTF. DNA of the CDR3: TGTGCCAGCGCTACAGGGACTGGGGCCAACGTCCTGACTTTC.

This clonotype was counted at least ten times. The chain links TRBV10-3 to TRBJ2-5, with TRBD1 matching over 7 bases. V dropped 8 bases and J dropped 0; count of bases not matched to a gene: 3. The CDR3 covers 13 residues. CDR1 and CDR2 (germline): ENHRY, SYGVKD. The CDR3 is CAIGTAYQETQYF. DNA for the CDR3: TGTGCCATCGGGACAGCGTACCAAGAGACCCAGTACTTC.

This clonotype was recorded many times. The J gene is TRBJ1-4, the V gene TRBV20-1; a possible D gene is TRBD1 (5 bases). Per germline, CDR1 DFQATT and CDR2 SNEGSKA (reference sequence). Trimming removed 4 bases from V and 0 bases from J, with 12 bases in between. The CDR3 has 15 amino acids. The CDR3 sequence: CSATVDSATNEKLFF. The CDR3 coding sequence is TGCAGTGCTACCGTTGACAGCGCAACTAATGAAAAACTGTTTTTT.

This clonotype was seen ten or more times. The gene calls are TRBV3-1 and TRBJ2-7; no reliable D call. With 0 bases removed from V and 5 bases from J, the gap between germline ends came to 11 bases. Germline CDR1 LGHDT, CDR2 YNNKEL (reference sequence). The CDR3 loop spans 14 amino acids. CDR3 DNA sequence: TGTGCCAGCAGCCAAGACAGTAGGCCCAACGAGCAGTACTTC. The encoded protein is CASSQDSRPNEQYF.

This clonotype was counted at least ten times. This chain uses TRBV10-3 with TRBJ1-6; 9 bases line up with TRBD1. V lost 5 bases and J lost 9; bases outside the gene matches: 8. The germline V gene encodes CDR1 ENHRY and CDR2 SYGVKD. The CDR3 runs to 15 residues. CDR3 residues: CAISSPQGAFSPLHF. CDR3 nucleotide sequence: TGTGCCATCAGTTCTCCACAGGGGGCGTTTTCACCCCTCCACTTT.

This clonotype has ten or more counts. The chain combines TRBV20-1 with TRBJ1-1; D unresolved. This CDR3 spans 13 amino acids. Per germline, CDR1 DFQATT and CDR2 SNEGSKA (reference sequence). The V end was cut by 5 bases, the J end by 5 bases, with 15 bases between. CDR3 sequence reads: CSAPAPRRTEAFF. CDR3 DNA sequence: TGCAGTGCTCCGGCCCCCCGGAGAACTGAAGCTTTCTTT.

The CDR3 is CASSLTGGGAYNEQFF. CDR3 in DNA: TGTGCCAGCAGCTTAACAGGCGGGGGAGCCTACAATGAGCAGTTCTTC. The rearrangement links TRBV7-3 to TRBJ2-1; 7 bases are a match to TRBD2. Per germline, CDR1 SGHTA and CDR2 FQGTGA. This CDR3 has 16 residues. J gave up 2 bases and V 0 bases, and 4 bases lay outside the gene matches.

This clonotype has at least ten counts. The rearrangement links TRBV24-1 to TRBJ1-4, with D hard to call. Germline lookup yields CDR1 KGHDR and CDR2 SFDVKD. CDR3 length equals 12 residues. V was trimmed by 3 bases and J by 8 bases, leaving 6 bases between them. The DNA of the CDR3 is TGTGCCACCAGTGATGGAGGAGAAAAACTGTTTTTT. This translates into CATSDGGEKLFF.

This clonotype was observed many times. The chain has TRBV2 and TRBJ1-6, with D unresolved. Germline V gene sequence: CDR1 SNHLY, CDR2 FYNNEI. The CDR3 is 17 amino acids. Trimming pared 1 base from V and 0 bases from J, leaving 10 bases between. CDR3 sequence (DNA): TGTGCCAGCAGTGAAGAGGGCCCGAGCTCCTATAATTCACCCCTCCACTTT. Its translation is CASSEEGPSSYNSPLHF.

The J gene is TRBJ2-3, the V gene TRBV12-3 or TRBV12-4; 10 bases align to TRBD2. Trimming at V came to 4 bases and at J to 1 base, leaving 14 bases not matched to a gene. CDR3 length: 19 residues. The CDR3 nucleotides are TGTGCCAGCAGTTCCTCGGGACTAGCGATACCCACAGGCACAGATACGCAGTATTTT. As protein: CASSSSGLAIPTGTDTQYF.

This clonotype was counted many times. The chain joins TRBV24-1 to TRBJ2-5; 12 nucleotides line up with TRBD1. Trimming at V came to 3 bases and at J to 5 bases, leaving 6 bases not matched to a gene. The germline CDR1 and CDR2 sequences are KGHDR and SFDVKD. The CDR3 extends over 16 amino acids. The CDR3 coding sequence is TGTGCCACCAGTGATATAGGGACAGGGGGCACGGAGACCCAGTACTTC. This encodes CATSDIGTGGTETQYF.

This clonotype was counted many times. V and J are TRBV3-1 and TRBJ1-1, with unresolved D. The germline CDR1 and CDR2 sequences are LGHDT and YNNKEL (reference sequence). The CDR3 contains 14 residues. Trimming left V 0 bases short and J 4 bases short, with 9 bases between. DNA of the CDR3: TGTGCCAGCAGCCAAGATATAAGGGTCACTGAAGCTTTCTTT. Its translation is CASSQDIRVTEAFF.

This clonotype was detected ten times or more. This chain uses TRBV4-2 with TRBJ1-1, with a weak D call TRBD1 (5 bases). V lost 0 bases to trimming and J lost 11 bases, with 13 bases between them. In germline, CDR1 is LGHNA, CDR2 YNFKEQ. The CDR3 spans 13 residues. The CDR3 coding sequence is TGTGCCAGCAGCCAAGATCTAAGACAGAGGGCTTTCTTT. It encodes CASSQDLRQRAFF.

In nucleotides, the CDR3 is TGCGCCAGCAGCTCGGGACAGGAGGGAGATACGCAGTATTTT. This sequence encodes CASSSGQEGDTQYF. This chain connects TRBV5-1 to TRBJ2-3; 8 bases agree with TRBD1. Germline trimming cut 3 bases from V and 5 bases from J; bases unmatched to any gene: 5. This CDR3 is 14 amino acids long. CDR1 and CDR2 from the germline V gene are SGHRS and YFSETQ.

This clonotype was recorded a few times. The V and J genes are TRBV20-1 and TRBJ2-1; D is unresolved. The CDR3 totals 14 residues. Trimming pared 0 bases from V and 0 bases from J, leaving 6 bases between. Germline CDR1 is DFQATT and CDR2 is SNEGSKA (reference sequence). The CDR3 spells CSAREDLSYNEQFF. The CDR3, as DNA: TGCAGTGCTAGAGAGGACCTCTCCTACAATGAGCAGTTCTTC.

This clonotype was counted only a few times. This chain links TRBV5-1 with TRBJ2-5; 9 positions agree with TRBD1. From germline, CDR1 is SGHRS and CDR2 YFSETQ. The J segment lost 4 bases and the V segment lost 4 bases, leaving 11 bases of the junction unmatched. The CDR3 is 16 residues long. The DNA for the CDR3 is TGCGCCAGCAGCCGGACCCCGGGACAGGGAGGAGAGACCCAGTACTTC. Translated: CASSRTPGQGGETQYF.

This clonotype showed up many times. The V and J genes are TRBV12-3 or TRBV12-4 and TRBJ2-1; TRBD1 is a possible D gene (5 bases). V was cut by 4 bases and J by 8 bases, with 6 bases left in between. This CDR3 is built from 11 residues. DNA for the CDR3: TGTGCCAGCAGTTCAGGGTATGAGCAGTTCTTC. Translating it yields CASSSGYEQFF.

The CDR3 protein is CASSHTTNLAGGMNEQFF. For the CDR3, the DNA is TGTGCCAGCAGCCACACCACAAATCTAGCGGGAGGGATGAATGAGCAGTTCTTC. The chain carries TRBV7-9 and TRBJ2-1, with 12 bases lining up with TRBD2. The V segment lost 5 bases and the J segment 7 bases; nucleotides outside the gene matches: 15. The CDR3 runs 18 residues. Germline V gene lookup returns CDR1 SEHNR and CDR2 FQNEAQ (reference sequence).

This clonotype occurred a few times. This chain uses TRBV4-1 with TRBJ1-2, with 8 positions matching TRBD1. This CDR3 is built from 15 residues. Germline lookup yields CDR1 MGHRA and CDR2 YSYEKL. J gave up 8 bases and V 4 bases, and 12 bases lay outside the gene matches. The DNA for the CDR3 is TGCGCCAGCAGCCGTCCGGGACAGGCCCCTTACGGCTACACCTTC. Residues: CASSRPGQAPYGYTF.

This clonotype was seen ten or more times. The DNA of the CDR3 is TGTGCCAGCAGCTTTGATAGCGGAGGGGGTGAGCAGTTCTTC. The encoded protein is CASSFDSGGGEQFF. The chain uses TRBV5-5 and TRBJ2-1; D possibly matches TRBD1 or TRBD2 (6 bases each). Deletions cut 2 bases from V and 9 bases from J, with 15 bases between. The CDR3 extends over 14 amino acids. Germline CDR1 is SGHKS and CDR2 is YYEKEE (reference sequence).

This clonotype was detected many times. The V and J genes are TRBV12-3 or TRBV12-4 and TRBJ1-2, with 7 bases lining up with TRBD1. J lost 5 bases, V lost 6 bases, and 3 bases had no gene match. This CDR3 comprises 12 residues. The CDR3 region has the DNA TGTGCCAGCAGGACAGGGTTATATGGCTACACCTTC. It yields the protein CASRTGLYGYTF.

This clonotype was found a few times. The V and J genes are TRBV24-1 and TRBJ2-1; 9 bases fit TRBD2. Germline loops: CDR1 KGHDR, CDR2 SFDVKD. The CDR3 sequence is 16 residues long. Unmatched junction bases numbered 8, after V lost 2 bases and J lost 7 bases. CDR3: CATSDWASGKGNEQFF. In nucleotides, the CDR3 is TGTGCCACCAGTGATTGGGCTAGCGGGAAGGGGAATGAGCAGTTCTTC.

Ten or more counts support this clonotype. The V and J genes are TRBV12-3 or TRBV12-4 and TRBJ2-1; D call uncertain. V dropped 0 bases and J dropped 9 bases, with 12 bases sitting between them. The CDR3 consists of 14 residues. CDR3 nucleotide sequence: TGTGCCAGCAGTTTAGCTTTGCCGGTCGGTGAGCAGTTCTTC. As protein: CASSLALPVGEQFF.